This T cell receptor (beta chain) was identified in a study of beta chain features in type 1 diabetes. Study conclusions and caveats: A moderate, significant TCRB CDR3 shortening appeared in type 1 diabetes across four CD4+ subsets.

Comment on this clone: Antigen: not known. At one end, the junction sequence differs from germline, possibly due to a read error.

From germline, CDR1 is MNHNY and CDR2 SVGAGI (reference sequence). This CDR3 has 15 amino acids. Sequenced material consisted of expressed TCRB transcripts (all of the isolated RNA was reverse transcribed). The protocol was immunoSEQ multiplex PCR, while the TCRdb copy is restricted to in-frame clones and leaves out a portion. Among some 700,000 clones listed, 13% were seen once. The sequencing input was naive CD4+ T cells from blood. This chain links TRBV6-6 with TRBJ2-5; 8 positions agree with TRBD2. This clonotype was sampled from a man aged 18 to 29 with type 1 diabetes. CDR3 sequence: CASRYSRGGQETQYF. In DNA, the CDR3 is TGTGCCAGCAGATACTCCCGGGGGGGGCAAGAGACCCAGTACTTC.